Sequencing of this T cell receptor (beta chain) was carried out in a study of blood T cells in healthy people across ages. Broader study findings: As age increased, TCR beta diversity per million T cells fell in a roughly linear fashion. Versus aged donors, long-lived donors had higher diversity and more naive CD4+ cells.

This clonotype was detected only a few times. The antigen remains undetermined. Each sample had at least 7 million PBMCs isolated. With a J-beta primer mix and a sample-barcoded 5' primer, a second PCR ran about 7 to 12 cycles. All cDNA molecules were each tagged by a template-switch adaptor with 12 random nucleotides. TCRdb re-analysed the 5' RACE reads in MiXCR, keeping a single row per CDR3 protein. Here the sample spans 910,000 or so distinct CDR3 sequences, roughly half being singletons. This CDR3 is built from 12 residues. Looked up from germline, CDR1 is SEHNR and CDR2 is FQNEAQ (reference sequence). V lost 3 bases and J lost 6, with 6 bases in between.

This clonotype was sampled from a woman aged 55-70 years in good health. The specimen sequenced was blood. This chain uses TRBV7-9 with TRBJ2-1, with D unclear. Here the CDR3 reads CASSFVSNEQFF. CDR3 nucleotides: TGTGCCAGCAGCTTTGTCAGCAATGAGCAGTTCTTC.